This T cell receptor (beta chain) appears in the sequencing data of a study of blood T cell repertoires in COVID-19. On the study more broadly: Acute and convalescent COVID-19 samples came from the United States, Italy and Spain.

Recovered participants had two consecutive negative NP/OP PCR tests, healthcare professional clearance, or symptom resolution. This CDR3 has 14 residues. V was pared by 5 bases and J by 3 bases, with 7 bases of the junction left unmatched. Germline V gene data show CDR1 as SQVTM and CDR2 as ANQGSEA. Authors' analysis steps: The authors estimated nucleated cell counts from reference gene primer amplification. Clones were sequenced by immunoSEQ multiplex PCR, and TCRdb holds only the in-frame ones, with some missing. That table gives V, J and clone size, and the DNA gave D and trimming. Of approximately 470,000 clones listed, about nine tenths are singletons. This clone turned up a few times.

This chain connects TRBV29-1 to TRBJ1-2; 9 nucleotides agree with TRBD1. The TCR comes from a woman between 18 and 29 years old who had recovered from COVID-19. The sequenced material came from PBMCs or T cells enriched from blood (not recorded which). CDR3 sequence reads: CSVSLTGGDYGYTF. The CDR3 coding sequence is TGCAGCGTTTCTTTGACAGGGGGTGACTATGGCTACACCTTC.